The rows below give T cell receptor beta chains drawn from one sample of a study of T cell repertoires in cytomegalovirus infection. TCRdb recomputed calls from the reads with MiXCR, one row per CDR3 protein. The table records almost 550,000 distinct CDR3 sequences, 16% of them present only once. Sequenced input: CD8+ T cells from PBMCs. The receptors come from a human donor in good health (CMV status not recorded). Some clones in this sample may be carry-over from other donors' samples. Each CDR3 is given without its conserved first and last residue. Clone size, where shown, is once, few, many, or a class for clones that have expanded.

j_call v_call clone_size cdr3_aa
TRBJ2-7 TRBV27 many ASGLSYEQY
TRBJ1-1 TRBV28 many ASSFDRTMNTEAF
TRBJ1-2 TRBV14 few ASTGGRGGYT
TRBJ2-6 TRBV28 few ASSFSGSPGANVLT
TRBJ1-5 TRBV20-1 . SARDRPGQKHSNQPQH
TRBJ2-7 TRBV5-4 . ASSPGTSGNYEQY
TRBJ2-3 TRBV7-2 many ASSLAGTSGSLDTQY
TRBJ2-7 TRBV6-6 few ASTPSARYEQY
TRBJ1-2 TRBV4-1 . ARDYGYT
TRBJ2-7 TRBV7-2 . ASSPRGLAVGYEQY
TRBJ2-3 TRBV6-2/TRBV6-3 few ASSYYNPRRAGGTQY
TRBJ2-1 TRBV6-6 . ATLVTSGRFNEQF
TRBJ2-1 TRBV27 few ASSYVSMDRGLNEQF
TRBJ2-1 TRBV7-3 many ASSSPGQSSYNEQF
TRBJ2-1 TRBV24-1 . ATSARGRDTGSYNEQF
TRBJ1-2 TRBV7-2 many ASSRDRTGDGYT
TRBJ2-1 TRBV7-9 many ASSPRVGSYNEQF
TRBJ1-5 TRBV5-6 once ASSQRGIYSNQPQH
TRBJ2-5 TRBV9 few ASSVGYGGQGGGEVQY
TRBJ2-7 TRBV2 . ASSELTSDY
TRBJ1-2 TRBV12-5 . ASGERGGNYGYT
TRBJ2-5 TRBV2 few ASSIRGYETQY